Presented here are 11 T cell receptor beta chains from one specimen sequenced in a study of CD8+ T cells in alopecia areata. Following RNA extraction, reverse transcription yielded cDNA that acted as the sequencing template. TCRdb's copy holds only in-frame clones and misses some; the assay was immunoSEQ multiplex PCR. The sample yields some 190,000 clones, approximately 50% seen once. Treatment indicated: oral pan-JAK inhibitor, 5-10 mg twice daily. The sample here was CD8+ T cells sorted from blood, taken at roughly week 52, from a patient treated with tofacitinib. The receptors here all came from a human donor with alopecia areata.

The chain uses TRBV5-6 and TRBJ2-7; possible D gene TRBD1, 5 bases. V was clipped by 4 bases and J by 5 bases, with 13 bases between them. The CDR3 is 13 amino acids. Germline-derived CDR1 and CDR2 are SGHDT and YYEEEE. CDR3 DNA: TGTGCCAGCAGCATAGGGGTATATAACGAGCAGTACTTC. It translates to CASSIGVYNEQYF.

This chain's CDR3 is CASSPREGGQPQHF. Here the CDR3 DNA reads TGTGCCAGCTCACCTCGGGAAGGGGGACAGCCCCAGCATTTT. The genes are TRBV18 and TRBJ1-5; possible D gene TRBD1, 6 bases. The V gene's germline CDR1 is KGHSH and CDR2 LQKENI. Trimming removed 3 bases at V and 7 bases at J, with 13 bases between. CDR3 length: 14 residues.

The CDR3 loop reads CASRQDRGRETQYF. The CDR3 DNA is TGCGCCAGCCGACAGGACAGGGGGAGGGAGACCCAGTACTTC. The chain combines TRBV23-1 with TRBJ2-5, with TRBD1 identical over 10 bases. TRBV23-1 falls under the ORF class, with uncertain function. The J segment lost 5 bases and the V segment lost 8 bases, leaving 8 bases of the junction unmatched. This CDR3 region has 14 residues.

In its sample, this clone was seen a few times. For the CDR3, the DNA is TGCGCCAGCAGCCAAGGGGCTGAAGCTTTCTTT. It is translated as CASSQGAEAFF. This sequence joins TRBV4-1 and TRBJ1-1; D unclear. This CDR3 is 11 amino acids long. Germline CDR1 MGHRA, CDR2 YSYEKL. V gave up 1 base and J gave up 6 bases, with 3 bases separating them.

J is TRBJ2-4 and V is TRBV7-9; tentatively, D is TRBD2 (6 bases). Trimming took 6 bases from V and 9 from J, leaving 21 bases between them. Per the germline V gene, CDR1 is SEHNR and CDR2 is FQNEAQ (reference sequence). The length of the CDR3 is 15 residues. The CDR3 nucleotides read TGTGCCAGCAGGTCAGGCGGGGCGGCTTTCGGCATTCAGTACTTC. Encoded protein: CASRSGGAAFGIQYF.

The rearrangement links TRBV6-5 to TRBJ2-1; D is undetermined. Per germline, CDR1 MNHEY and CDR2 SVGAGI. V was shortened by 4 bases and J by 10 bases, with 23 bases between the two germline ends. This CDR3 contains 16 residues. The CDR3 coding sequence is TGTGCCAGCAGTTTCCCCCCCGGTGGGCGCCTTGGCGAGCAGTTCTTC. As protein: CASSFPPGGRLGEQFF.

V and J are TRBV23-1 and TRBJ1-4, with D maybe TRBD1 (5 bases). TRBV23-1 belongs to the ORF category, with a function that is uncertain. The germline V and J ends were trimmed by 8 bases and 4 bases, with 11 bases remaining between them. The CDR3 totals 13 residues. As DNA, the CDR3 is TGCGCCAGCCACCGGGACTTTAATGAAAAACTGTTTTTT. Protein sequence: CASHRDFNEKLFF.

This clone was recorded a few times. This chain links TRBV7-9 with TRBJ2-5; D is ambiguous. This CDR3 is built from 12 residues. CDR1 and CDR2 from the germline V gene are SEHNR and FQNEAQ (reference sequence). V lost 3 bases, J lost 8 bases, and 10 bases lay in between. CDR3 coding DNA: TGTGCCAGCAGCTTGGCCAGTGGTACCCAGTACTTC. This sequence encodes CASSLASGTQYF.

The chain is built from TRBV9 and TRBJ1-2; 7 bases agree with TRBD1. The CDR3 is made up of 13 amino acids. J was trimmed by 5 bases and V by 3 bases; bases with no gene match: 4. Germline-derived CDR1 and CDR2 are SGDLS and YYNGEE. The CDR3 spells CASSGGQTYGYTF. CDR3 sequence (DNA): TGTGCCAGCAGCGGGGGACAGACGTATGGCTACACCTTC.

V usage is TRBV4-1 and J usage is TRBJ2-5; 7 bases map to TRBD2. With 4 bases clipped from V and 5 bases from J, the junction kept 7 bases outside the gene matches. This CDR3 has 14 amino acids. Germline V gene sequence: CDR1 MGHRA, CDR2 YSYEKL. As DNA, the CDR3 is TGCGCCAGCAGCCCGGTGGGGGGGAAGGAGACCCAGTACTTC. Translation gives CASSPVGGKETQYF.

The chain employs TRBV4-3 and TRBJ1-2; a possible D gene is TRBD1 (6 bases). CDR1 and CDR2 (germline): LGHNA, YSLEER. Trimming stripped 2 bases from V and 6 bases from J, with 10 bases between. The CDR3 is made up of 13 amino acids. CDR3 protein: CASSQRGAHGYTF. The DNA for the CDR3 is TGCGCCAGCAGCCAAAGGGGGGCGCATGGCTACACCTTC.